These 9 T cell receptor beta chains share one sample of origin, sequenced in a study of shared clonotypes between healthy human individuals. The assay was immunoSEQ multiplex PCR, and TCRdb's table has in-frame clones only and misses some. The sample holds some 1 million clones; around 75% are singletons and the top ten take approximately 1.5%. Material for sequencing was memory CD4+ T cells sorted from blood. Subset: CD45RA-negative fraction. The receptors stem from a man between 18 and 35 years old in good health.

Regarding this clone: This sample also contains other DNA sequences that code for the same CDR3. The rearrangement uses TRBV18 and TRBJ2-3; unclear D gene. The CDR3 covers 13 residues. V lost 2 bases, J lost 1 base, and 4 bases lay in between. Germline assignment: CDR1 KGHSH and CDR2 LQKENI. This chain's CDR3 is CASSPGGTDTQYF. The CDR3, as DNA: TGTGCCAGCTCACCAGGGGGCACAGATACGCAGTATTTT.

The rearrangement links TRBV28 to TRBJ1-2; D is possibly TRBD1 (5 bases). This CDR3 contains 13 residues. From germline, CDR1 is MDHEN and CDR2 SYDVKM. The V end lost 7 bases, the J end lost 4 bases, and 13 bases lay between the germline ends. CDR3 residues: CASMAARAYGYTF. In DNA form, the CDR3 reads TGTGCCAGCATGGCGGCCAGGGCCTATGGCTACACCTTC.

Points on this clone: One junction end does not reproduce the germline sequence, and a read error may be involved. The J gene is TRBJ1-4, the V gene TRBV5-1; D unresolved. The CDR3 runs 12 residues. The germline gives CDR1 SGHRS, CDR2 YFSETQ. The CDR3 bases are TGCGCCAGCAGCTTGGGGGATGAAAGACTGTTTTTT. This sequence encodes CASSLGDERLFF.

This clone has ten or more counts. This chain joins TRBV6-1 and TRBJ2-2; 11 bases fit TRBD1. The CDR3 extends over 19 amino acids. J gave up 1 base and V 2 bases, and 9 bases lay outside the gene matches. CDR1 is MNHNS, CDR2 SASEGT, per germline. The CDR3 DNA sequence: TGTGCCAGCAGTGAAAGGAGGACAGGGGGCGGGATGAACACCGGGGAGCTGTTTTTT. Protein sequence: CASSERRTGGGMNTGELFF.

This chain links TRBV7-2 with TRBJ2-7; the D gene is possibly TRBD1 (6 bases). The CDR3 runs to 14 residues. Deletions cut 5 bases from V and 6 bases from J, with 17 bases between. Germline-derived CDR1 and CDR2 are SGHTA and FQGNSA. The CDR3 DNA reads as TGTGCCAGCAGCCAAGGTGGGACAAGGTTCGAGCAGTACTTC. It translates to CASSQGGTRFEQYF.

The chain uses TRBV9 and TRBJ2-6; 7 bases are a match to TRBD1. Germline CDR1 is SGDLS and CDR2 is YYNGEE. The CDR3 length is 15 residues. V trimming: 6 bases; J trimming: 0 bases; junction bases outside the gene matches: 3. The DNA for the CDR3 is TGTGCCAGCACCGACAGGGACTCTGGGGCCAACGTCCTGACTTTC. Protein sequence: CASTDRDSGANVLTF. The whole variable domain, filled in from reference TRBV9 and TRBJ2-6, reads DSGVTQTPKHLITATGQRVTLRCSPRSGDLSVYWYQQSLDQGLQFLIQYYNGEERAKGNILERFSAQQFPDLHSELNLSSLELGDSALYFCASTDRDSGANVLTFGAGSRLTVL.

The chain is built from TRBV9 and TRBJ1-4, with TRBD1 matching over 8 bases. Germline V gene sequence: CDR1 SGDLS, CDR2 YYNGEE. With V trimmed by 1 base and J by 7 bases, 6 bases remained unmatched. The CDR3 spans 15 residues. The CDR3 region is CASSVTTGATEKLFF. CDR3 nucleotides: TGTGCCAGCAGCGTAACGACAGGGGCAACTGAAAAACTGTTTTTT. The full variable domain, with the rest looked up from reference TRBV9 and TRBJ1-4, is DSGVTQTPKHLITATGQRVTLRCSPRSGDLSVYWYQQSLDQGLQFLIQYYNGEERAKGNILERFSAQQFPDLHSELNLSSLELGDSALYFCASSVTTGATEKLFFGSGTQLSVL.

Notes on this clone: Other DNA sequences of this sample code for an identical CDR3. The CDR3 DNA is TGTGCCAGCAGCTTAGGGGGCGCGGGCACAGATACGCAGTATTTT. Translating gives CASSLGGAGTDTQYF. The chain recombines TRBV11-2 with TRBJ2-3; tentatively, D is TRBD1 (5 bases). The CDR3 has 15 amino acids. From germline, CDR1 is SGHAT and CDR2 FQNNGV. Between the trimmed V and J ends, which lost 1 base and 1 base, there was a span of 9 bases.

This clone came up a few times. This sequence joins TRBV18 and TRBJ1-1; D gene uncertain. Trimming removed 2 bases from V and 6 bases from J, with 7 bases in between. From germline, CDR1 is KGHSH and CDR2 LQKENI. The CDR3 consists of 12 residues. The chain's CDR3 is CASSPDSAEAFF. CDR3 DNA: TGTGCCAGCTCACCAGATAGCGCTGAAGCTTTCTTT.